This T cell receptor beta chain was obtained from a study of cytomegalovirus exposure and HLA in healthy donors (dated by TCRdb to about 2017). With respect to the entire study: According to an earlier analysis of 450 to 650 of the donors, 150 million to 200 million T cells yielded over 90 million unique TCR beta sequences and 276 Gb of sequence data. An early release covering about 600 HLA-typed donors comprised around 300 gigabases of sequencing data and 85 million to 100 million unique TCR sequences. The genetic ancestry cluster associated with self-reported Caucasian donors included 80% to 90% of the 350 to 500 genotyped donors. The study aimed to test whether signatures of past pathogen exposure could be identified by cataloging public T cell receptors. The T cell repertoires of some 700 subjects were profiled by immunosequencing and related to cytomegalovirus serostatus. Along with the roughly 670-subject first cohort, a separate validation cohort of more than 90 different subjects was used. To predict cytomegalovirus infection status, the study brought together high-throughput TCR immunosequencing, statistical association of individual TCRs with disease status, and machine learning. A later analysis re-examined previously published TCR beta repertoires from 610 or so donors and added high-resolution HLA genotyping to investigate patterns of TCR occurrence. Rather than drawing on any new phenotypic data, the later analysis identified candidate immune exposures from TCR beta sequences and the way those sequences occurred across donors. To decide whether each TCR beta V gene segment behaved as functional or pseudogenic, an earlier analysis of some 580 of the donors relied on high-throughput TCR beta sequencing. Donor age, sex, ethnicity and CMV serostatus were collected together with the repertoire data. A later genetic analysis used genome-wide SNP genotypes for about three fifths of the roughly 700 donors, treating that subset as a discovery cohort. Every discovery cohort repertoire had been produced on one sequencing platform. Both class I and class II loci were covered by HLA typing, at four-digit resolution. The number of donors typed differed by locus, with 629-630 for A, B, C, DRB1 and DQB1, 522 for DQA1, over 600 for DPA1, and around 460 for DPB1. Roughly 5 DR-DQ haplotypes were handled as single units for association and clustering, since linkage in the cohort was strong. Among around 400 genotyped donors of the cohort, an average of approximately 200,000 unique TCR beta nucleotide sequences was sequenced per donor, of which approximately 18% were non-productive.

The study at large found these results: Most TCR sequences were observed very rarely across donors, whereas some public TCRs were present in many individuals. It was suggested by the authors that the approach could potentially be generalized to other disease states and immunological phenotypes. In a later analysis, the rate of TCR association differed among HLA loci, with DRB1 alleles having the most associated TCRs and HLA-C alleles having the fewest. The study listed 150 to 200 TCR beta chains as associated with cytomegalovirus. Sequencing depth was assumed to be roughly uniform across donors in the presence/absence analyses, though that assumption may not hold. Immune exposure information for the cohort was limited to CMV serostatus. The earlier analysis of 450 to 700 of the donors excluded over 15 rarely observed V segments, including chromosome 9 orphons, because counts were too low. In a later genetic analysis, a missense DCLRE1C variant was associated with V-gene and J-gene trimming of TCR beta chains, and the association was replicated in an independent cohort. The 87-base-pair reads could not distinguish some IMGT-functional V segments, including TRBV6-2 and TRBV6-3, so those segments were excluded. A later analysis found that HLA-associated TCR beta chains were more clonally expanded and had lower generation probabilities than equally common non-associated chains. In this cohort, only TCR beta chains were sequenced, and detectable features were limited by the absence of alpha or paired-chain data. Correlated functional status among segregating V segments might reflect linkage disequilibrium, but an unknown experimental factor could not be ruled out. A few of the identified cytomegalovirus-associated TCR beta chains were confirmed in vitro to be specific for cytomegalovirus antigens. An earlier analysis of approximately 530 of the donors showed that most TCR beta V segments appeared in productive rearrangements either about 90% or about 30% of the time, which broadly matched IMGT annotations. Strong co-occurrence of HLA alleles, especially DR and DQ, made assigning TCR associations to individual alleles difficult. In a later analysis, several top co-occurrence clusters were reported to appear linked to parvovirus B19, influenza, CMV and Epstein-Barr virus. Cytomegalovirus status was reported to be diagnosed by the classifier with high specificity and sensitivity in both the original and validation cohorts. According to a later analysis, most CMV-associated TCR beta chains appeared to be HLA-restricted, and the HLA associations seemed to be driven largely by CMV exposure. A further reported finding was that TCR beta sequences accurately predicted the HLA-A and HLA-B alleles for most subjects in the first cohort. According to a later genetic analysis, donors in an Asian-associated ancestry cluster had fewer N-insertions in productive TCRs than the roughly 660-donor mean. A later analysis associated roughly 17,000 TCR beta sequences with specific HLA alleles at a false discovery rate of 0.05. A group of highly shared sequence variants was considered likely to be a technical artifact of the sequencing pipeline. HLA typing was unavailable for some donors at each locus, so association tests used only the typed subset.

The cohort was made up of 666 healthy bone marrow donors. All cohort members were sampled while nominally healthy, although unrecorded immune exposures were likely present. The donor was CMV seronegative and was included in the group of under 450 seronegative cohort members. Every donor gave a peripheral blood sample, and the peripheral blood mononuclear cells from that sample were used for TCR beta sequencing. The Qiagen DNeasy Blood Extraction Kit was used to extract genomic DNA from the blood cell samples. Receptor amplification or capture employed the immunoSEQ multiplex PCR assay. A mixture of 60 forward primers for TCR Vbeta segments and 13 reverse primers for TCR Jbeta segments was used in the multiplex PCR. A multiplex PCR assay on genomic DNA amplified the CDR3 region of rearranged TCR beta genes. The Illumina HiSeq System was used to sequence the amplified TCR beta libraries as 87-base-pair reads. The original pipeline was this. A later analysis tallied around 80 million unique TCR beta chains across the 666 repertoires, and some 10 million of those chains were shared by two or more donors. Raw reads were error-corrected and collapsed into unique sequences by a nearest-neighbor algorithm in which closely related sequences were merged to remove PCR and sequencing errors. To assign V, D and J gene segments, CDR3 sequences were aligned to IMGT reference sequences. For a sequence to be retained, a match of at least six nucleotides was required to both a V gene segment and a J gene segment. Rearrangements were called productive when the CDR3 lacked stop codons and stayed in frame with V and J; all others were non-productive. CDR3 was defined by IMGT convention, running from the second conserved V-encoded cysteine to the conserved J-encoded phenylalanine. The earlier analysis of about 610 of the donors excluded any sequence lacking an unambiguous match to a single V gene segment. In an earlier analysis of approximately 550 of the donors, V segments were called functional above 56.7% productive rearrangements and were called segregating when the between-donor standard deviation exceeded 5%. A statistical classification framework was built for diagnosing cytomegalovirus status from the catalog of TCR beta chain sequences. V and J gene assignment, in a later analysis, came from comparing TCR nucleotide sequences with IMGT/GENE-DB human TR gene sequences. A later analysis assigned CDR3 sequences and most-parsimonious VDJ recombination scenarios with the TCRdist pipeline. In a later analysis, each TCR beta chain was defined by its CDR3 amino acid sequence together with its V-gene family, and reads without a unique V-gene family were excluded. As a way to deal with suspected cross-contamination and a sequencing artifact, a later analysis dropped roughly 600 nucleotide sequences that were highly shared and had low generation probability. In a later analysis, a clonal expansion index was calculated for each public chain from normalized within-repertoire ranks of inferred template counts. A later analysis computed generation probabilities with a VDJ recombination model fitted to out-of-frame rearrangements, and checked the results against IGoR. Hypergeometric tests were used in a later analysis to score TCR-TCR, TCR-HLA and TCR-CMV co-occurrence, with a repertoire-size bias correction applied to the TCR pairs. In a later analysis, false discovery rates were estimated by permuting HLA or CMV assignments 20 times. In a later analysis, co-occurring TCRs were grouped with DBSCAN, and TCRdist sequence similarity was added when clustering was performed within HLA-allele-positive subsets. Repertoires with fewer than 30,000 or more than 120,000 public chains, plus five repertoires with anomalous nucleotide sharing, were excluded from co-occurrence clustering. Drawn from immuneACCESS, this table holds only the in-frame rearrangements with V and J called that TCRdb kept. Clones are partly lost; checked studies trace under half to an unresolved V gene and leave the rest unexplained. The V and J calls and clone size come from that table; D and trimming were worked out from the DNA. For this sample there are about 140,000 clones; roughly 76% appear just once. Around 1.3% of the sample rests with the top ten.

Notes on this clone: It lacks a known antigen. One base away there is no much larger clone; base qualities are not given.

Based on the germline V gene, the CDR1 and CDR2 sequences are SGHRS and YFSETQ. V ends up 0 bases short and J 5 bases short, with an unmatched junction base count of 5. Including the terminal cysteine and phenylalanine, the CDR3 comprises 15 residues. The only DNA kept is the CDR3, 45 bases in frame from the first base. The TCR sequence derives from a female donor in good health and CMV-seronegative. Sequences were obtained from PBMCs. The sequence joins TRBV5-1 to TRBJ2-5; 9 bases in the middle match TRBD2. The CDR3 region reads CASSLVAGAGETQYF. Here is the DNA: TGCGCCAGCAGCTTGGTAGCGGGAGCGGGGGAGACCCAGTACTTC.